The rows below give T cell receptor beta chains drawn from one sample of a study of identical twins. A single record per CDR3 protein comes from TCRdb applying MiXCR to the 5' RACE reads. The sample gives approximately 260,000 distinct CDR3 sequences, roughly 8% of which show up once; less than 4% is in the top ten. The data were also submitted as part of a second study, on yellow fever vaccine responses in identical twins.

Material: CD8+ T cells sorted from blood. The source of these receptors is a woman in her late teens or twenties in good health. Each CDR3 is given with its conserved first and last residue. The order of the fields is V gene, clone size, J gene, D gene, CDR3 DNA, CDR3 protein. The D gene is left open where the match is weak. A row's size may be missing; if present it is once, few, many or a size class.

V gene: TRBV7-2; clone size: NA; J gene: TRBJ1-1; D gene: NA; CDR3 DNA: TGTGCCAGCAGCTTAATAGGGATCATGAACACTGAAGCTTTCTTT; CDR3 protein: CASSLIGIMNTEAFF
V gene: TRBV20-1; clone size: many; J gene: TRBJ1-1; D gene: NA; CDR3 DNA: TGCAGTGCTAGAGTGAAAAGCATGAACACTGAAGCTTTCTTT; CDR3 protein: CSARVKSMNTEAFF
V gene: TRBV3-1; clone size: many; J gene: TRBJ2-5; D gene: NA; CDR3 DNA: TGTGCCAGCAGCCAATTAGGGCTAGAGGCATCCCAGTACTTC; CDR3 protein: CASSQLGLEASQYF
V gene: TRBV6-4; clone size: NA; J gene: TRBJ2-1; D gene: NA; CDR3 DNA: TGTGCCAGCAGTCCAAGGAGTAACAATGAGCAGTTCTTC; CDR3 protein: CASSPRSNNEQFF
V gene: TRBV4-3; clone size: few; J gene: TRBJ2-1; D gene: NA; CDR3 DNA: TGCGCCAGCAGCCAAGTCGTCTCGCTTTGGTTCTGGGAGCAGTTCTTC; CDR3 protein: CASSQVVSLWFWEQFF
V gene: TRBV7-6; clone size: few; J gene: TRBJ2-7; D gene: NA; CDR3 DNA: TGTGCCAGCAGCTTAAGCCGCGGGACTTCCTACGAGCAGTACTTC; CDR3 protein: CASSLSRGTSYEQYF
V gene: TRBV7-2; clone size: NA; J gene: TRBJ1-4; D gene: TRBD1; CDR3 DNA: TGTGCCAGCAGCCCTGGACAGGGAAATGAAAAACTGTTTTTT; CDR3 protein: CASSPGQGNEKLFF
V gene: TRBV4-1; clone size: many; J gene: TRBJ1-6; D gene: TRBD1; CDR3 DNA: TGCGCCAGCAGCCTCGACAGGGGGCAGAGTTCACCCCTCCACTTT; CDR3 protein: CASSLDRGQSSPLHF
V gene: TRBV12-3/TRBV12-4; clone size: many; J gene: TRBJ2-7; D gene: NA; CDR3 DNA: TGTGCCAGCACCTCCGCGAACCGATATGACTACGAGCAGTACTTC; CDR3 protein: CASTSANRYDYEQYF
V gene: TRBV12-3/TRBV12-4; clone size: NA; J gene: TRBJ1-5; D gene: TRBD1; CDR3 DNA: TGTGCCAGCACCCAGGGGGGAGGCGGCAATCAGCCCCAGCATTTT; CDR3 protein: CASTQGGGGNQPQHF
V gene: TRBV29-1; clone size: many; J gene: TRBJ2-3; D gene: TRBD1; CDR3 DNA: TGCAGCGTGACCATGGGACAGGGGGCTTCCACAGATACGCAGTATTTT; CDR3 protein: CSVTMGQGASTDTQYF
V gene: TRBV12-3/TRBV12-4; clone size: many; J gene: TRBJ2-3; D gene: TRBD2; CDR3 DNA: TGTGCCAGCAGACCCCCCGGGCGGCTAGCGGGGGAAGATACGCAGTATTTT; CDR3 protein: CASRPPGRLAGEDTQYF
V gene: TRBV18; clone size: NA; J gene: TRBJ2-7; D gene: TRBD1; CDR3 DNA: TGTGCCAGCTCAGAGACAGGGGGTTTCTACGAGCAGTACTTC; CDR3 protein: CASSETGGFYEQYF
V gene: TRBV6-1; clone size: NA; J gene: TRBJ2-5; D gene: TRBD2; CDR3 DNA: TGTGCCAGCAGTGAAGCCACCTTAGCGGGGGGGCCTTGGGAGACCCAGTACTTC; CDR3 protein: CASSEATLAGGPWETQYF
V gene: TRBV3-1; clone size: NA; J gene: TRBJ2-3; D gene: NA; CDR3 DNA: TGTGCCAGCAGCCGGGTGGCCGGACAAAGCACAGATACGCAGTATTTT; CDR3 protein: CASSRVAGQSTDTQYF
V gene: TRBV20-1; clone size: NA; J gene: TRBJ2-6; D gene: NA; CDR3 DNA: TGCAGTGCTAGAGATCCGGGACAACTCTCTGGGGCCAACGTCCTGACTTTC; CDR3 protein: CSARDPGQLSGANVLTF
V gene: TRBV11-1; clone size: many; J gene: TRBJ2-1; D gene: TRBD2; CDR3 DNA: TGTGCCAGCAGCTTCAGACTAGCGAACCACCATCCCTACAATGAGCAGTTCTTC; CDR3 protein: CASSFRLANHHPYNEQFF
V gene: TRBV4-2; clone size: few; J gene: TRBJ2-1; D gene: NA; CDR3 DNA: TGTGCCAGCAGCCCGCCCGGCCTGGGGAGTTTCAATGAGCAGTTCTTC; CDR3 protein: CASSPPGLGSFNEQFF
V gene: TRBV12-3/TRBV12-4; clone size: many; J gene: TRBJ2-3; D gene: TRBD2; CDR3 DNA: TGTGCCAGCATCAACAGCGGGGGGGGCAGCACAGATACGCAGTATTTT; CDR3 protein: CASINSGGGSTDTQYF
V gene: TRBV29-1; clone size: many; J gene: TRBJ1-4; D gene: NA; CDR3 DNA: TGCAGCGTTAAAGGCGCAACTAATGAAAAACTGTTTTTT; CDR3 protein: CSVKGATNEKLFF
V gene: TRBV6-2/TRBV6-3; clone size: few; J gene: TRBJ1-1; D gene: NA; CDR3 DNA: TGTGCCAGCAGTTACTCGTTCGGGACGGGTAACACTGAAGCTTTCTTT; CDR3 protein: CASSYSFGTGNTEAFF
V gene: TRBV4-3; clone size: few; J gene: TRBJ2-1; D gene: TRBD2; CDR3 DNA: TGCGCCAGCAGCCAAAATCTAGCGGGAATCTCCTACAATGAGCAGTTCTTC; CDR3 protein: CASSQNLAGISYNEQFF
V gene: TRBV4-1; clone size: NA; J gene: TRBJ2-7; D gene: TRBD1; CDR3 DNA: TGCGCCAGCAGCCAAGATCCCGCCTGGGGACAGGGGACCAACGAGCAGTACTTC; CDR3 protein: CASSQDPAWGQGTNEQYF
V gene: TRBV3-1; clone size: many; J gene: TRBJ2-1; D gene: NA; CDR3 DNA: TGTGCCAGCAGCCAAGGGGGACCCTACAATGAGCAGTTCTTC; CDR3 protein: CASSQGGPYNEQFF
V gene: TRBV5-1; clone size: few; J gene: TRBJ2-7; D gene: TRBD1; CDR3 DNA: TGCGCCAGCAGATTTGCCAGGGGGCACGCCTACGAGCAGTACTTC; CDR3 protein: CASRFARGHAYEQYF